These 25 T cell receptor beta chains were all obtained from the same sample, sequenced in a study of T cells in Graves' hyperthyroidism and ophthalmopathy. What was amplified from RNA transcripts were TCR beta CDR3 regions. TCR CDR3 regions were first amplified by RT-PCR with HTBI primers. One entry per CDR3 protein, called by TCRdb with MiXCR from the multiplex PCR reads. The sample has fewer than 400,000 distinct CDR3 sequences, more than 20% seen once. Sequences were obtained from blood. The receptors shown here come from a man in his fifties with Graves' hyperthyroidism.

This clonotype occurred many times. CDR3 DNA: TGTGCCAGCTCACCGCGGGAGGGATCCAAAAACATTCAGTACTTC. Translated, it gives CASSPREGSKNIQYF. The genes are TRBV18 and TRBJ2-4, with TRBD2 matching over 9 bases. The CDR3 length is 15 residues. V trimming: 3 bases; J trimming: 2 bases; junction bases outside the gene matches: 2. Looked up from germline, CDR1 is KGHSH and CDR2 is LQKENI.

V is TRBV9 and J is TRBJ2-2; possible D gene TRBD1, 5 bases. Germline values: CDR1 SGDLS, CDR2 YYNGEE. The CDR3 extends over 15 amino acids. The V end was cut by 0 bases, the J end by 5 bases, with 11 bases between. CDR3 loop: CASSVGAGLTGELFF. CDR3 DNA: TGTGCCAGCAGCGTAGGGGCAGGGCTGACCGGGGAGCTGTTTTTT.

Only a few counts were recorded for this clonotype. The J gene is TRBJ1-1, the V gene TRBV3-1; no firm D call. Deletions cut 4 bases from V and 10 bases from J, with 13 bases between. Per the germline V gene, CDR1 is LGHDT and CDR2 is YNNKEL (reference sequence). The CDR3 is 12 amino acids. CDR3 coding DNA: TGTGCCAGCAGCCCGTTCCTCGGGGTAGCTTTCTTT. This translates into CASSPFLGVAFF. The whole variable domain, filled in from reference TRBV3-1 and TRBJ1-1, reads DTAVSQTPKYLVTQMGNDKSIKCEQNLGHDTMYWYKQDSKKFLKIMFSYNNKELIINETVPNRFSPKSPDKAHLNLHINSLELGDSAVYFCASSPFLGVAFFGQGTRLTVV.

The table lists this clonotype with a few counts. This sequence joins TRBV11-2 and TRBJ2-7; the D gene is possibly TRBD2 (5 bases). The CDR3 runs to 15 residues. V lost 5 bases and J lost 2, with 16 bases in between. Germline V gene lookup returns CDR1 SGHAT and CDR2 FQNNGV. The CDR3 DNA is TGTGCCAGCAGCCCCTTGGACTTCGGAACCTACGAGCAGTACTTC. This sequence encodes CASSPLDFGTYEQYF.

This clonotype was found a few times. V gene TRBV27 combines with J gene TRBJ1-2, with a weak D call TRBD1 (5 bases). Germline assignment: CDR1 MNHEY and CDR2 SMNVEV (reference sequence). The length of the CDR3 is 13 residues. Deletions cut 5 bases from V and 8 bases from J, with 15 bases between. CDR3 amino acids: CASSTSGVGGYTF. Here the CDR3 DNA reads TGTGCCAGCAGTACATCGGGGGTCGGAGGCTACACCTTC.

This clonotype was counted many times. The J gene is TRBJ2-7, the V gene TRBV28; D ambiguous. In germline, CDR1 is MDHEN, CDR2 SYDVKM. V shed 4 bases and J shed 3 bases, with 16 bases lying between them. The CDR3 has 15 residues. The CDR3 DNA is TGTGCCAGCAGTTCGCCGGTAGACACATTCTACGAGCAGTACTTC. Encoded protein: CASSSPVDTFYEQYF.

Points on this clonotype: This clone may be a read error of a much larger clone one base away. The genes are TRBV11-2 and TRBJ2-1; TRBD2 is a possible D gene (5 bases). Germline loops: CDR1 SGHAT, CDR2 FQNNGV. This CDR3 region has 14 residues. The CDR3 region has the DNA TGTGCCACGATCCAACGGGGTGGGAACAATGATCAGTTCTTC. Encoded protein: CATIQRGGNNDQFF.

V gene TRBV3-1 combines with J gene TRBJ2-2; 9 bases line up with TRBD2. CDR1 is LGHDT and CDR2 is YNNKEL in the germline V gene (reference sequence). Unmatched junction bases numbered 5, after V lost 0 bases and J lost 9 bases. This CDR3 comprises 15 residues. The CDR3 loop reads CASSQDLLAGRELFF. Here the CDR3 DNA reads TGTGCCAGCAGCCAAGATCTCCTAGCGGGACGGGAGCTGTTTTTT.

Of note for this clonotype: At one end, the junction sequence differs from germline, possibly due to a read error. The chain employs TRBV24-1 and TRBJ2-5; the match to TRBD1 covers 8 bases. The CDR3 is 17 amino acids. Germline CDR1 is KGHDR and CDR2 is SFDVKD. This CDR3 reads CSTSDFKGTGHQETQYF. The CDR3 DNA reads TGTTCCACCAGTGATTTTAAGGGGACAGGTCATCAAGAGACCCAGTACTTC.

Worth noting for this clonotype: This may stem from a read error, because a much larger clone lies one nucleotide away. The rearrangement joins TRBV20-1 to TRBJ2-7, with 11 nucleotides matching TRBD2. The CDR3 runs to 13 residues. The germline CDR1 and CDR2 sequences are DFQATT and SNEGSKA (reference sequence). The CDR3, as DNA: TGCAGTGTTAGAGGACTAGCGGGCTACGAGCAGTACTTC. Protein product: CSVRGLAGYEQYF.

The chain is built from TRBV25-1 and TRBJ2-7; no firm D call. CDR1 is MGHDK, CDR2 SYGVNS, per germline. CDR3 size: 13 residues. With 4 bases removed from V and 0 bases from J, the gap between germline ends came to 7 bases. CDR3 amino acids: CASSGYSSYEQYF. CDR3 bases: TGTGCCAGCAGTGGTTATAGCTCCTACGAGCAGTACTTC.

The rearrangement joins TRBV29-1 to TRBJ2-7; D is unresolved. Trimming removed 4 bases from V and 2 bases from J, with 9 bases in between. The CDR3 extends over 12 amino acids. The germline V gene has CDR1 SQVTM and CDR2 ANQGSEA. CDR3 nucleotide sequence: TGCAGCGTTGTCGGTAACACCTACGAGCAGTACTTC. Amino acids: CSVVGNTYEQYF.

This chain joins TRBV19 and TRBJ1-1; D unresolved. This CDR3 region has 12 residues. The V gene lost 7 bases and the J gene lost 1 base, with 7 bases spanning the gap. CDR1 is LNHDA and CDR2 is SQIVND in the germline V gene (reference sequence). CDR3 DNA: TGTGCCAGTACAGAAGGGAACACTGAAGCTTTCTTT. It yields the protein CASTEGNTEAFF.

This clonotype was counted a few times. The chain carries TRBV28 and TRBJ2-6; no clear D gene. With 6 bases removed from V and 2 bases from J, the gap between germline ends came to 11 bases. This CDR3 is 15 amino acids long. CDR1 and CDR2 (germline): MDHEN, SYDVKM. The CDR3 coding sequence is TGTGCCAGCAGCTCCACGGGTCCTGGGGCCAACGTCCTGACTTTC. This codes for CASSSTGPGANVLTF.

This clonotype was counted only a few times. The chain is built from TRBV7-9 and TRBJ2-7, with D perhaps TRBD2 (6 bases). The germline V gene encodes CDR1 SEHNR and CDR2 FQNEAQ (reference sequence). V was pared by 5 bases and J by 6 bases, with 8 bases between. This CDR3 spans 11 amino acids. The CDR3 DNA reads TGTGCCAGCAGCGTGCGGGGCGAGCAGTACTTC. Residues: CASSVRGEQYF. Complete variable domain (other parts from reference TRBV7-9 and TRBJ2-7): DTGVSQNPRHKITKRGQNVTFRCDPISEHNRLYWYRQTLGQGPEFLTYFQNEAQLEKSRLLSDRFSAERPKGSFSTLEIQRTEQGDSAMYLCASSVRGEQYFGPGTRLTVT.

The V gene is TRBV3-1, the J gene TRBJ2-4, with D perhaps TRBD1 (5 bases). Germline CDR1 is LGHDT and CDR2 is YNNKEL (reference sequence). V lost 3 bases to trimming and J lost 2 bases, with 11 bases between them. The CDR3 totals 15 residues. The CDR3 DNA reads as TGTGCCAGCAGCCAGGAAGGGGTGACCAAAAACATTCAGTACTTC. This gives the protein CASSQEGVTKNIQYF. The entire variable domain, with the rest obtained from reference TRBV3-1 and TRBJ2-4, is as follows: DTAVSQTPKYLVTQMGNDKSIKCEQNLGHDTMYWYKQDSKKFLKIMFSYNNKELIINETVPNRFSPKSPDKAHLNLHINSLELGDSAVYFCASSQEGVTKNIQYFGAGTRLSVL.

There are many counts of this clonotype. CDR3 sequence reads: CASSSWTGGTDTQYF. The CDR3, as DNA: TGTGCCAGCAGTTCCTGGACAGGGGGCACAGATACGCAGTATTTT. The rearrangement uses TRBV27 and TRBJ2-3; the match to TRBD1 covers 9 bases. This CDR3 is built from 15 residues. With V trimmed by 4 bases and J by 1 base, 3 bases remained unmatched. In germline, CDR1 is MNHEY, CDR2 SMNVEV (reference sequence).

About this clonotype: A read error may be the cause here, since a much bigger clone is one base away. This chain joins TRBV7-3 and TRBJ2-1, with 7 nucleotides matching TRBD1. CDR3 length: 15 amino acids. CDR1 SGHTA and CDR2 FQGTGA come from the germline V gene. CDR3 bases: TGTGCCAACAGCCAGTTGACAGGGAACTACAATGAGCAGTTCTTC. Encoded protein: CANSQLTGNYNEQFF.

This clonotype was observed a few times. This chain uses TRBV12-5 with TRBJ2-7; 8 bases agree with TRBD1. CDR1 is LGHNT and CDR2 is FRNRAP in the germline V gene. This CDR3 has 12 residues. The V gene end was trimmed by 9 bases and the J gene end by 3 bases; junction bases not matched to a gene: 4. CDR3 loop: CASRTGIYEQYF. The CDR3 bases are TGTGCTAGCAGGACAGGGATCTACGAGCAGTACTTC.

This clonotype showed up many times. The chain couples TRBV11-2 to TRBJ2-1; 10 bases align to TRBD2. The V segment lost 5 bases and the J segment 6 bases; nucleotides outside the gene matches: 10. This CDR3 contains 16 residues. CDR1 SGHAT and CDR2 FQNNGV come from the germline V gene. For the CDR3, the DNA is TGTGCCAGCAGCCGGAAAGGACTAGCGGAGATCAATGAGCAGTTCTTC. It specifies CASSRKGLAEINEQFF. Full variable domain (rest looked up from reference TRBV11-2 and TRBJ2-1): EAGVAQSPRYKIIEKRQSVAFWCNPISGHATLYWYQQILGQGPKLLIQFQNNGVVDDSQLPKDRFSAERLKGVDSTLKIQPAKLEDSAVYLCASSRKGLAEINEQFFGPGTRLTVL.

The V and J genes are TRBV4-2 and TRBJ2-7; the match to TRBD1 covers 7 bases. V gave up 0 bases and J gave up 6 bases; unmatched junction bases: 8. Germline CDR1 and CDR2: LGHNA and YNFKEQ. CDR3 size: 15 residues. The DNA of the CDR3 is TGTGCCAGCAGCCAAGAGACGTACAGGGGTTCCGAGCAGTACTTC. Amino acid sequence: CASSQETYRGSEQYF.

Many counts were recorded for this clonotype. The chain uses TRBV12-3 or TRBV12-4 and TRBJ1-5, with D uncertain. V dropped 1 base and J dropped 3 bases, with 4 bases sitting between them. The CDR3 is made up of 13 amino acids. The CDR3 bases are TGTGCCAGCAGTTTAGGGTTCAATCAGCCCCAGCATTTT. It is translated as CASSLGFNQPQHF.

Ten or more counts support this clonotype. The chain recombines TRBV11-3 with TRBJ2-1; TRBD1 matches at 7 bases. CDR3 size: 15 residues. The ends lost 5 bases at V and 2 bases at J; junction bases unmatched: 6. CDR1 is SGHNT, CDR2 YENEEA, per germline. CDR3: CASSTLTGTYNEQFF. DNA of the CDR3: TGTGCCAGCAGCACGTTGACAGGGACCTACAATGAGCAGTTCTTC.

This clonotype has at least ten counts. The chain joins TRBV3-1 to TRBJ2-5; TRBD1 might be the D (6 bases). The germline gives CDR1 LGHDT, CDR2 YNNKEL (reference sequence). The CDR3 contains 13 residues. Trimming pared 3 bases from V and 2 bases from J, leaving 7 bases between. The DNA of the CDR3 is TGTGCCAGCAGCCACCAGGGGCAAGAGACCCAGTACTTC. This gives the protein CASSHQGQETQYF.

In this sample, this clonotype turned up a few times. The J gene is TRBJ2-3, the V gene TRBV11-3; tentatively, D is TRBD2 (6 bases). The V end lost 7 bases, the J end lost 2 bases, and 16 bases lay between the germline ends. CDR1 is SGHNT, CDR2 YENEEA, per germline. The CDR3 totals 15 residues. CDR3 loop: CASTRSGGPTDTQYF. CDR3 DNA: TGTGCCAGCACCCGCTCAGGAGGGCCCACAGATACGCAGTATTTT.